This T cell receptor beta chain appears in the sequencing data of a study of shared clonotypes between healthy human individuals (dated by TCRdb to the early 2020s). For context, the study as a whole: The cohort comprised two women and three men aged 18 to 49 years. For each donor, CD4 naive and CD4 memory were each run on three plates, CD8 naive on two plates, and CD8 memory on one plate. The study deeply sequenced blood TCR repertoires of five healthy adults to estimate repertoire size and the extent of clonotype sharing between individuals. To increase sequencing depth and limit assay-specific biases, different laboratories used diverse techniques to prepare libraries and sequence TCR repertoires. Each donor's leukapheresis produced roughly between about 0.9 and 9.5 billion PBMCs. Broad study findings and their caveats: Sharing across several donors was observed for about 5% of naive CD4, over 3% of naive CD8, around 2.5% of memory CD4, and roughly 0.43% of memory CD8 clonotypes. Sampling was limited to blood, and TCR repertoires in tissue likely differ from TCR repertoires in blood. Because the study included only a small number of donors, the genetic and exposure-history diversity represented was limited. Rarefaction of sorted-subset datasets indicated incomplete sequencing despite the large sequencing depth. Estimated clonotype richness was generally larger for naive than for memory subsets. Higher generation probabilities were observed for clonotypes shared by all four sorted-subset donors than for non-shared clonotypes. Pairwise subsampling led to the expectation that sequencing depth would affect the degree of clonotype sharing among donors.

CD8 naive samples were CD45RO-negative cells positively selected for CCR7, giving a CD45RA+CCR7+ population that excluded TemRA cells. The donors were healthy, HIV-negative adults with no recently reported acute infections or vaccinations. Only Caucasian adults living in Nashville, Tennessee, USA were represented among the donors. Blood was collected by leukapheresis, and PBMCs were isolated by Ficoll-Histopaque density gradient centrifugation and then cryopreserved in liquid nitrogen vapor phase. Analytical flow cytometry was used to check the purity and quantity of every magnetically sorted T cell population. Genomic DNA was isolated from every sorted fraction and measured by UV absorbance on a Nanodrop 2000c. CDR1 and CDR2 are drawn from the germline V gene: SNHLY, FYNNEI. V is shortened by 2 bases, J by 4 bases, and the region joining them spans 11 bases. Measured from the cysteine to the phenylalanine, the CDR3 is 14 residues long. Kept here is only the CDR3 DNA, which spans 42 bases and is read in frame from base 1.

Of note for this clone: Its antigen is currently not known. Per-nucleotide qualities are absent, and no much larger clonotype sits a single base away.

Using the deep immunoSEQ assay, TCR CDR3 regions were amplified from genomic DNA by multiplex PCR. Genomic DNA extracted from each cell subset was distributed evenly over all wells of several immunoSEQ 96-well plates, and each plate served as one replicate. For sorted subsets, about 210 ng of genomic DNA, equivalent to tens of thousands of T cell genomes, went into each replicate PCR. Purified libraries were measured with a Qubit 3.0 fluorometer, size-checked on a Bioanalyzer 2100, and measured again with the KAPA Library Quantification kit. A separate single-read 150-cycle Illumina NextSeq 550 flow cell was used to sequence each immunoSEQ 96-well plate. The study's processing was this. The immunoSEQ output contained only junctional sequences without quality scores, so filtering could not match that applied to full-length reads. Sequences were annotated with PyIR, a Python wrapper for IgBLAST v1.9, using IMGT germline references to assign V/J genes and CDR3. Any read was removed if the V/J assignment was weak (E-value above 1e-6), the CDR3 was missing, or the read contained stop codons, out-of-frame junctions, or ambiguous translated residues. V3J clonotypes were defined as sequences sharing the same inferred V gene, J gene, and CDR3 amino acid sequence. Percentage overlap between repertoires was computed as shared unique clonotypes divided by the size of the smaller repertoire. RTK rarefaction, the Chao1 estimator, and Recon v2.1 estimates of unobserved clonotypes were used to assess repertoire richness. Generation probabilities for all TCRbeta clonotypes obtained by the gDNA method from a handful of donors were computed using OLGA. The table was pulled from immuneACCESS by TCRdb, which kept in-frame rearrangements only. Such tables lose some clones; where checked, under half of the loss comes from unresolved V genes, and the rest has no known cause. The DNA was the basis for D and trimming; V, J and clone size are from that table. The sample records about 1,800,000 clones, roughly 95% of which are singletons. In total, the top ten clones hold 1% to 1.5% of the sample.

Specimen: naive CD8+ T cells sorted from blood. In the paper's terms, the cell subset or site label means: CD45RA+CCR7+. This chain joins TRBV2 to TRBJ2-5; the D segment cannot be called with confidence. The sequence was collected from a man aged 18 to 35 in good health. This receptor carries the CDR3 CASSEWQDVETQYF. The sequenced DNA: TGTGCCAGCAGTGAATGGCAGGATGTAGAGACCCAGTACTTC.